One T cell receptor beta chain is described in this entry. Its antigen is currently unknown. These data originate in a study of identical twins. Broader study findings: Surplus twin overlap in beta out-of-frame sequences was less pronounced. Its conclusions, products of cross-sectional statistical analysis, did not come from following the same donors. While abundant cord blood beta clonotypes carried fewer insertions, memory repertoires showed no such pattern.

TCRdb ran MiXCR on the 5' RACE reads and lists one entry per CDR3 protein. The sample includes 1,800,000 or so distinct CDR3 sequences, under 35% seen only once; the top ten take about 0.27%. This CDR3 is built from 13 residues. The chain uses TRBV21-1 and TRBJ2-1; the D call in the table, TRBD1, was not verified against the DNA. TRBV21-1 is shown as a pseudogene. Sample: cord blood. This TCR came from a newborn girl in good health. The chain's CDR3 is CASSKWGEDEQFF. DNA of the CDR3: TGTGCCAGCAGCAAATGGGGCGAGGATGAGCAGTTCTTC.